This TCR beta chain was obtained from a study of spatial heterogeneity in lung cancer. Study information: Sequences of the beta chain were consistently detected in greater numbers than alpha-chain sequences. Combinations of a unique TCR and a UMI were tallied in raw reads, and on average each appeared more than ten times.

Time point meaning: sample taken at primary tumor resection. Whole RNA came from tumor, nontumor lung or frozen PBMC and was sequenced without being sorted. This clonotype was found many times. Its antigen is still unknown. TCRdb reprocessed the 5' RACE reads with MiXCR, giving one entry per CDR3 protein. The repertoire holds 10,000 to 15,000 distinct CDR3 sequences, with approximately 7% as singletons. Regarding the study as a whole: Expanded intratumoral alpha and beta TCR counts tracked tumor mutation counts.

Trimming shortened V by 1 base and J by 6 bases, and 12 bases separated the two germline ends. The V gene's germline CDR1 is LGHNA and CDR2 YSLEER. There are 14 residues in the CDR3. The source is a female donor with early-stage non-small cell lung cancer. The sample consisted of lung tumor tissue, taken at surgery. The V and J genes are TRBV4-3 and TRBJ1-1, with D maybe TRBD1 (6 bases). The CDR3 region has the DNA TGCGCCAGCAGCCAAGTCCAGGGGAGGGCTGAAGCTTTCTTT. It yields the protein CASSQVQGRAEAFF.